This T cell receptor beta chain was obtained from a study of read filtering for tumor transcriptome and immune sequencing. Study-wide background: Whole-transcriptome libraries were prepared after DNase treatment.

The study's findings and limits: Compared with RNA-seq, IR-seq gave much higher clonotype depth and reliability.

In the case of this clonotype: Its cognate antigen is unknown.

From about 0.4 ug of RNA, a library with molecular barcoded alpha/delta and beta/gamma adaptors was made. TCRdb re-analysed the reads in MiXCR, keeping a single row per CDR3 protein. The table records 45,000 to 55,000 distinct CDR3 sequences, more than 10% of them present only once. V was clipped by 1 base and J by 2 bases; unmatched bases: 5. The CDR3 consists of 18 residues. Germline V gene lookup returns CDR1 SGHKS and CDR2 YYEKEE (reference sequence). The receptor was isolated from a donor at least 40 years old with multiple myeloma. Sequencing was carried out using a population of CD138-negative cells sorted from bone marrow. V is TRBV5-5 and J is TRBJ2-2; 13 positions agree with TRBD2. The CDR3 loop is CASSLTGTSGENTGELFF. The CDR3 DNA reads TGTGCCAGCAGCTTGACCGGGACTAGCGGGGAAAACACCGGGGAGCTGTTTTTT.